A single sample is the source of the 17 T cell receptor beta chains below, sequenced in a study of Tregs in tolerant kidney transplant recipients. Produced via immunoSEQ multiplex PCR; TCRdb's table is partial and in-frame only. This sample has about 83,000 clones, with about 98% found just once. The source material was CD4+ T cells from blood, sampled before the transplant. These receptor sequences come from a human donor who received a combined kidney and bone marrow transplant.

V usage is TRBV30 and J usage is TRBJ1-1; D gene ambiguous. The V and J ends lost 4 bases and 11 bases respectively, with 14 bases between them. This CDR3 has 11 amino acids. CDR1 and CDR2 (germline): GTSNPN, SVGIG (reference sequence). CDR3 sequence (DNA): TGTGCCTGGATGGTAGTAGGAGACGCTTTCTTT. It specifies CAWMVVGDAFF.

The chain joins TRBV7-2 to TRBJ1-6; tentative D call: TRBD1 (6 bases). V lost 1 base and J 1 base, leaving 14 bases between the germline ends. Germline CDR1 reads SGHTA; CDR2 reads FQGNSA. The CDR3 has 18 residues. As DNA, the CDR3 is TGTGCCAGCAGCTTAGATTTGGGGGCGTTGTCCTATAATTCACCCCTCCACTTT. It specifies CASSLDLGALSYNSPLHF.

V usage is TRBV5-1 and J usage is TRBJ2-7, with D perhaps matching TRBD2 (5 bases). Deletions cut 0 bases from V and 4 bases from J, with 14 bases between. CDR1 and CDR2 from the germline V gene are SGHRS and YFSETQ. The length of the CDR3 is 15 residues. The DNA for the CDR3 is TGCGCCAGCAGCTTGGGCCTCACTAGTTTTTACGAGCAGTACTTC. Encoded protein: CASSLGLTSFYEQYF.

This chain links TRBV30 with TRBJ1-2, with 7 bases fitting TRBD1. V was pared by 2 bases and J by 7 bases, with 7 bases of the junction left unmatched. The CDR3 is 13 amino acids. CDR1 and CDR2 from the germline V gene are GTSNPN and SVGIG (reference sequence). CDR3 nucleotide sequence: TGTGCCTGGAGTAGGGGGCGGCTGGGTGGCTACACCTTC. It specifies CAWSRGRLGGYTF.

The V and J genes are TRBV19 and TRBJ1-1; tentatively, D is TRBD1 (6 bases). V was cut by 5 bases and J by 4 bases, with 17 bases left in between. This CDR3 has 15 residues. The germline CDR1 and CDR2 sequences are LNHDA and SQIVND (reference sequence). CDR3 nucleotides: TGTGCCAGTAGTTTCATCGGGGGGGCTGGCACTGAAGCTTTCTTT. This encodes CASSFIGGAGTEAFF.

V gene TRBV11-2 combines with J gene TRBJ2-1; TRBD1 might be the D (6 bases). There are 14 residues in the CDR3. The germline V gene encodes CDR1 SGHAT and CDR2 FQNNGV. V dropped 1 base and J dropped 4 bases, with 8 bases sitting between them. The CDR3 nucleotides are TGTGCCAGCAGCTTAGGGGGGCGGTACAATGAGCAGTTCTTC. This sequence encodes CASSLGGRYNEQFF.

The chain carries TRBV12-5 and TRBJ1-1; no firm D call. Deletions cut 0 bases from V and 2 bases from J, with 19 bases between. Per germline, CDR1 LGHNT and CDR2 FRNRAP. The CDR3 sequence is 18 residues long. DNA for the CDR3: TGTGCTAGTGGTTTGGTACGCAATCCGGGGTACAGCAACACTGAAGCTTTCTTT. The encoded protein is CASGLVRNPGYSNTEAFF.

The rearrangement joins TRBV25-1 to TRBJ2-5; a possible D gene is TRBD2 (5 bases). The last part of the DNA fits TRBJ2-7 better; the J call may be wrong. The CDR3 spans 16 residues. Germline V gene data show CDR1 as MGHDK and CDR2 as SYGVNS. The CDR3 sequence is CASSPLREQGSHEQYF. CDR3 sequence (DNA): TGTGCCAGCAGCCCCCTCCGGGAACAAGGTTCCCACGAGCAGTACTTC.

The CDR3, as DNA: TGCGCCAGCAGCCAAGAACGAGATTCACCCCTCCACTTT. Protein: CASSQERDSPLHF. J is TRBJ1-6 and V is TRBV4-3; D remains unclear. The germline gives CDR1 LGHNA, CDR2 YSLEER. With 0 bases removed from V and 8 bases from J, the gap between germline ends came to 5 bases. The CDR3 totals 13 residues.

J is TRBJ2-7 and V is TRBV15; D uncertain. Trimming took 0 bases from V and 2 from J, leaving 11 bases between them. CDR3 length equals 15 residues. The germline gives CDR1 LNHNV, CDR2 YYDKDF (reference sequence). This chain's CDR3 is CATSRDSGGTYEQYF. The CDR3 DNA reads as TGTGCCACCAGCAGAGATAGTGGCGGAACCTACGAGCAGTACTTC.

This chain joins TRBV7-2 and TRBJ2-6; 8 nucleotides agree with TRBD2. The V gene end was trimmed by 6 bases and the J gene end by 0 bases; junction bases not matched to a gene: 7. The CDR3 has 17 amino acids. CDR1 is SGHTA, CDR2 FQGNSA, per germline. DNA for the CDR3: TGTGCCAGCAGACTCGGGGGGGGACGCTCTGGGGCCAACGTCCTGACTTTC. It codes for CASRLGGGRSGANVLTF.

The chain couples TRBV2 to TRBJ1-5; no definite D call. This CDR3 comprises 13 residues. V was shortened by 7 bases and J by 0 bases, with 7 bases between the two germline ends. The germline V gene encodes CDR1 SNHLY and CDR2 FYNNEI. In DNA form, the CDR3 reads TGTGCCAGCACCCCAAATAGCAATCAGCCCCAGCATTTT. Translated, it gives CASTPNSNQPQHF. The full variable domain, in which reference TRBV2 and TRBJ1-5 provide the parts outside the CDR3, is EPEVTQTPSHQVTQMGQEVILRCVPISNHLYFYWYRQILGQKVEFLVSFYNNEISEKSEIFDDQFSVERPDGSNFTLKIRSTKLEDSAMYFCASTPNSNQPQHFGDGTRLSIL.

The chain joins TRBV10-3 to TRBJ2-1; 9 bases are shared with TRBD2. The CDR3 runs 18 residues. Trimming cost V 0 bases and J 1 base; bases outside gene matches: 7. From germline, CDR1 is ENHRY and CDR2 SYGVKD. In DNA, the CDR3 is TGTGCCATCAGTGAGTCTAGCGGGAGCCCTATTTCCTACAATGAGCAGTTCTTC. Translating gives CAISESSGSPISYNEQFF.

The chain joins TRBV2 to TRBJ1-2; TRBD1 is a possible D gene (6 bases). The CDR3 spans 12 residues. CDR1 SNHLY and CDR2 FYNNEI come from the germline V gene. Deletions cut 6 bases from V and 8 bases from J, with 13 bases between. The CDR3 coding sequence is TGTGCCAGCAGCGTCACAGGGATAGGCTACACCTTC. This gives the protein CASSVTGIGYTF.

CDR3: CATDPGTRGQEQYF. As DNA, the CDR3 is TGTGCCACCGACCCTGGAACCAGGGGGCAAGAGCAGTACTTC. The chain uses TRBV19 and TRBJ2-7; 8 bases agree with TRBD1. The CDR3 has 14 residues. From germline, CDR1 is LNHDA and CDR2 SQIVND (reference sequence). Trimming took 10 bases from V and 7 from J; bases not matched to a gene: 15.

The rearrangement uses TRBV29-1 and TRBJ2-5, with a tentative D call TRBD1 (6 bases). The CDR3 runs to 13 residues. The V gene's germline CDR1 is SQVTM and CDR2 ANQGSEA. The V gene lost 3 bases and the J gene lost 5 bases, with 13 bases spanning the gap. CDR3 in amino acids: CSVDSGDGETQYF. The CDR3 DNA sequence: TGCAGCGTTGACTCAGGGGATGGGGAGACCCAGTACTTC.

J is TRBJ2-1 and V is TRBV5-1; 16 nucleotides agree with TRBD2. Trimming cost V 4 bases and J 4 bases; bases outside gene matches: 5. The length of the CDR3 is 17 residues. CDR1 is SGHRS, CDR2 YFSETQ, per germline. The CDR3 nucleotides are TGCGCCAGCAGCCCCGGGACTAGCGGGAGGGGTTACAATGAGCAGTTCTTC. Translation: CASSPGTSGRGYNEQFF.